The source of this T cell receptor (beta chain) is a study of cytomegalovirus exposure and HLA in healthy donors. The PCR ran on 60 Vbeta and 13 Jbeta primers. Here immunoSEQ multiplex PCR was the method, and the copy in TCRdb shows in-frame clones only, minus some. Counted here are about 170,000 clones, 80% occurring once; the ten biggest clones make up less than 2.5%. The sample holds a few counts of this clone. Looked up from germline, CDR1 is SEHNR and CDR2 is FQNEAQ (reference sequence). Trimming took off 2 bases at V and 6 bases at J, with 13 bases between the two ends. This CDR3 contains 14 residues.

This TCR came from a male donor in good health and CMV-seronegative. The source material was PBMCs. This chain links TRBV7-9 with TRBJ2-5; D remains ambiguous. The CDR3 region has the DNA TGTGCCAGCAGCTTAAACAGCCAAGAGAAGACCCAGTACTTC. Amino acids: CASSLNSQEKTQYF.